This TCR beta chain stems from a study of blood T cell repertoires in COVID-19 (dated by TCRdb to the early 2020s). The study in broad terms: The collaborator samples originated in the United States, Italy and Spain and spanned the acute and convalescent phases of COVID-19. The samples were drawn from the first 160 participants of the ongoing ImmuneRACE study and from more than 1,000 subjects provided by 6 global collaborators. Where available, HLA class I and class II types were taken from metadata supplied by the sample provider and were not determined by assay-based typing. The material from the prospective study consisted of cDNA or gDNA derived from T cells, B-cell-depleted T cells, or PBMCs. A freely available public database, intended as a resource for researchers studying the immune response to SARS-CoV-2, is where the repertoires were released. Deeply sampled blood TCRbeta repertoires from subjects exposed to, actively infected with, or recovered from COVID-19 were included in the dataset. The sample metadata nearly always contained a de-identified subject ID, COVID-19 status, age in years and sex. The investigation overall reported the following: Clinical and demographic metadata were provided uncurated, with the amount varying by source and participant.

On this clone itself: This clone's antigen is unknown. Base qualities were left out, and no much larger clone turns up one base away.

The germline V gene supplies CDR1 KGHSH and CDR2 LQKENI. V is pared back by 4 bases and J by 0 bases, with 3 bases lying between the germline termini. From its cysteine to its phenylalanine, the CDR3 spans 12 amino acids. The entry retains the CDR3 DNA only, 36 bases that are in frame from base 1. The immunoSEQ Assay, a bias-controlled multiplex PCR, was used to amplify TCRbeta CDR3 regions from genomic DNA. The original pipeline was this. Within the assay, amplification of reference gene primers was used to estimate how many nucleated cells each sample contained. Sequence reads were collapsed and filtered to measure the absolute abundance of every unique TCRbeta CDR3 rearrangement. For each sample, productive Simpson clonality was calculated as the square root of Simpson's diversity index across productive rearrangements. This is the immuneACCESS table as TCRdb keeps it, with only in-frame sequences that have V and J called. A part of the clones is gone; compared with another copy, unresolved V genes explain less than half, and the rest is unexplained. V and J calls and clone size follow that table, whereas D and trimming were derived from the DNA. This sample comprises about 290,000 clones, around 89% of them detected only once. The ten top clones hold approximately 4.3% of the sample.

Each collaborating institution followed its own protocols to collect whole blood in K2EDTA tubes. For TCRbeta analysis, collaborators shipped samples in one of three forms: frozen whole blood, isolated PBMCs, or DNA extracted from either of those sample types. Material: peripheral blood. The TCR comes from a man aged 35-49 years with acute or convalescent COVID-19. The chain is made from TRBV18 and TRBJ1-1, with no confident D gene call. The DNA sequence follows: TGTGCCAGCTCACTAGTGAACACTGAAGCTTTCTTT. Its protein product is CASSLVNTEAFF. With the portions outside the CDR3 filled from the reference TRBV18 and TRBJ1-1 genes, the complete variable region becomes NAGVMQNPRHLVRRRGQEARLRCSPMKGHSHVYWYRQLPEEGLKFMVYLQKENIIDESGMPKERFSAEFPKEGPSILRIQQVVRGDSAAYFCASSLVNTEAFFGQGTRLTVV.